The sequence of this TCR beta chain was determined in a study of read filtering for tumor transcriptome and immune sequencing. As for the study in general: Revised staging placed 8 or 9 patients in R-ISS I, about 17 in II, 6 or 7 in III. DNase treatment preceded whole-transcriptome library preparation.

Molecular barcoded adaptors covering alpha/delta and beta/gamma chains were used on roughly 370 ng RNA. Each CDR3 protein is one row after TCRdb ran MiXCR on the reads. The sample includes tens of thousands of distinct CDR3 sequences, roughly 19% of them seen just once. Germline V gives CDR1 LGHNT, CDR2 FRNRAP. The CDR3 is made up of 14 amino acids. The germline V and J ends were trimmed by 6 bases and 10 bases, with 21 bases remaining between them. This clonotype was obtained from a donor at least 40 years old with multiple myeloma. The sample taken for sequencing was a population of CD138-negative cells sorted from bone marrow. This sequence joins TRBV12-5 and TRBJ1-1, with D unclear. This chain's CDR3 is CASGIGTSAGGAFF. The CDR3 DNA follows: TGTGCTAGTGGCATTGGTACTTCTGCGGGTGGAGCTTTCTTT.